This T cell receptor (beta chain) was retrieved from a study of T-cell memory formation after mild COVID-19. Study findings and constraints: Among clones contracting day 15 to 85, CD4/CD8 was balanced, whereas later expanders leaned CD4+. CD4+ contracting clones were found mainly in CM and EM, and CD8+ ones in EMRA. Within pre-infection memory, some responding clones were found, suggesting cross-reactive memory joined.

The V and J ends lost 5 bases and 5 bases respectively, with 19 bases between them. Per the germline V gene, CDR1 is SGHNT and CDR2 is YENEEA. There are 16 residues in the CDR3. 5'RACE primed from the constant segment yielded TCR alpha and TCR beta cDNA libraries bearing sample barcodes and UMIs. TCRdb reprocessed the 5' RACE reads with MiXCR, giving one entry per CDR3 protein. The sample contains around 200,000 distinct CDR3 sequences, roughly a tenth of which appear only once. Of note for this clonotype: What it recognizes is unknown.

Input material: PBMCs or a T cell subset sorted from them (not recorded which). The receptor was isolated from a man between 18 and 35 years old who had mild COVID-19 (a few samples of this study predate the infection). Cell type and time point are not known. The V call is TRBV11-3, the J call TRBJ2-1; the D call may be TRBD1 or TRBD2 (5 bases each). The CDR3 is CASSPGTHRSDNEQFF. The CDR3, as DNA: TGTGCCAGCAGCCCCGGGACCCATCGGTCCGACAATGAGCAGTTCTTC.